The clone carrying this T cell receptor (beta chain) was found a few times. Its target is unknown. The data belong to a study of T cell repertoires in cytomegalovirus infection. Background on the study: Well-studied HLA-B-restricted CMV epitopes were used in the study alongside recently identified HLA-C-restricted ones. Study-wide results and caveats: The cumulative frequency of public TCR beta families distinguished individuals who carried CMV together with the relevant HLA.

V was cut by 6 bases and J by 2 bases, with 10 bases left in between. The CDR3 loop spans 13 amino acids. The germline CDR1 and CDR2 sequences are SNHLY and FYNNEI. TCRdb redid the calling of the reads with MiXCR, one entry per CDR3 protein. This table holds fewer than 900,000 distinct CDR3 sequences, 25% to 35% found once. The chain recombines TRBV2 with TRBJ1-1, with D unclear. This receptor was identified in a human donor in good health (CMV status not recorded). Some clones in this sample may be carry-over from other donors' samples. The source was cultured CD8+ T cells from PBMCs, collected from culture after CMV antigen stimulation. The DNA for the CDR3 is TGTGCCAGCAGAAGACAAAAAAACACTGAAGCTTTCTTT. Its protein is CASRRQKNTEAFF.